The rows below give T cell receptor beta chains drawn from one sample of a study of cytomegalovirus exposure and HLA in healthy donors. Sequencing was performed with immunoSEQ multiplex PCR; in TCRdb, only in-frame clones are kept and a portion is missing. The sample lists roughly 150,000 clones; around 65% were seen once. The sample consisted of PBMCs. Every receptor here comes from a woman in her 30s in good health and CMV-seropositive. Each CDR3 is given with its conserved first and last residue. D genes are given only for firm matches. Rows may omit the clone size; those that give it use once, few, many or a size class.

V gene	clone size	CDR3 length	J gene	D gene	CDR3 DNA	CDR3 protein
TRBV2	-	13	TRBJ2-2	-	TGTGCCAGCAGAAGACAGAACACCGGGGAGCTGTTTTTT	CASRRQNTGELFF
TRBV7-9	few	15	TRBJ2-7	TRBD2	TGTGCCAGCAGCTTAGCCCAGCGGGACCCCTACGAGCAGTACTTC	CASSLAQRDPYEQYF
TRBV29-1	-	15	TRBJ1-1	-	TGCAGCGTTGAAGCCCGAACCCAGGGAACCACTGAAGCTTTCTTT	CSVEARTQGTTEAFF
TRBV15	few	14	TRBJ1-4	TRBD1	TGTGCCACCAGCAGACTAGGGACAGATGAAAAACTGTTTTTT	CATSRLGTDEKLFF
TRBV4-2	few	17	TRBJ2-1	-	TGTGCCAGCAGCCAAGAAATCGGGGTGGCGGGGGCCGATGAGCAGTTCTTC	CASSQEIGVAGADEQFF
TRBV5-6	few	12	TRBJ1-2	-	TGTGCCAGCAGCTTGGGCAGCTATGGCTACACCTTC	CASSLGSYGYTF
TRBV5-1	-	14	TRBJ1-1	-	TGCGCCAGCAGCTTGGGGACAGAGAACACTGAAGCTTTCTTT	CASSLGTENTEAFF
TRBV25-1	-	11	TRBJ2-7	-	TGTGCCAGCACGCGGGGTAACGAGCAGTACTTC	CASTRGNEQYF
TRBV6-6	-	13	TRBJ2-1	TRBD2	TGTGCCAGCGATAGCGGGAGTGACAATGAGCAGTTCTTC	CASDSGSDNEQFF
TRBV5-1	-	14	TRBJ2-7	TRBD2	TGCGCCAGCAGCCCCCCGGGAGGAGTGACCGAGCAGTACTTC	CASSPPGGVTEQYF
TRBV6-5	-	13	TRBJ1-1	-	TGTGCCAGCAGTGAAGCACTGAACACTGAAGCTTTCTTT	CASSEALNTEAFF
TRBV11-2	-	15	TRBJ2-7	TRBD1	TGTGCCAGCAGCTTTTCCGGGACAGGGGGCTACGAGCAGTACTTC	CASSFSGTGGYEQYF
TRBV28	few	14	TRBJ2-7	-	TGTGCCAGCAGTCGACCGGGATCAAACTACGAGCAGTACTTC	CASSRPGSNYEQYF
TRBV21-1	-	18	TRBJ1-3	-	TGTGCCAGCAGCCTAAAGTGGTCAGGAAAACACTCTGGAAACACCATATATTTT	CASSLKWSGKHSGNTIYF
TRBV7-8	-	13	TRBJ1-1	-	TGTGCCAGCAGCCTTCCCGGAGGCACTGAAGCTTTCTTT	CASSLPGGTEAFF
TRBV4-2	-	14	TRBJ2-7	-	TGTGCCAGCAGCCCCAAGGGGTCCACCTACGAGCAGTACTTC	CASSPKGSTYEQYF
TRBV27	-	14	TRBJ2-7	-	TGTGCCAGCAAAACCCCGGGAAGTGTTACCGAGCAGTACTTC	CASKTPGSVTEQYF
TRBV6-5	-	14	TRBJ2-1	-	TGTGCCACCACGGCTAGAGGGGGAGCGAATGAGCAGTTCTTC	CATTARGGANEQFF
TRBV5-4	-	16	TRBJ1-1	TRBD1	TGTGCCAGCAGCCGATTGGAGGACAGGGCGTACGTTGAAGCTTTCTTT	CASSRLEDRAYVEAFF
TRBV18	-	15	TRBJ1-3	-	TGTGCCAGCTCACCATCCGATCTCAGGGGAAACACCATATATTTT	CASSPSDLRGNTIYF
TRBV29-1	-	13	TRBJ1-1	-	TGCAGCGTCAGACCCCGGGGGGGCGCTGAAGCTTTCTTT	CSVRPRGGAEAFF
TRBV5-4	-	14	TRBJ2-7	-	TGTGCCAGCAGCTTGGGGACTGGCACCTACGAGCAGTACTTC	CASSLGTGTYEQYF
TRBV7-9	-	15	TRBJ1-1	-	TGTGCCAGCAGCGCAACAAGAGGGGGGAACACTGAAGCTTTCTTT	CASSATRGGNTEAFF
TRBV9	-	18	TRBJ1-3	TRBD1	TGTGCCAGCAGCGTCTCCCGGGACAGGGCTGGGGCCTTTGATGCCCCCAATTTT	CASSVSRDRAGAFDAPNF
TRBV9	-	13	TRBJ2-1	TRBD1	TGTGCCAGCAGCGTAGAACAGGGGAATGAGCAGTTCTTC	CASSVEQGNEQFF
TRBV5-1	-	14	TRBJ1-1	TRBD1	TGCGCCAGCAGCCCGGACAGGGAGAACACTGAAGCTTTCTTT	CASSPDRENTEAFF
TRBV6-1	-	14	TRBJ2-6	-	TGTGCCAGCACTCCCCCGCGGGGGGCCAACGTCCTGACTTTC	CASTPPRGANVLTF
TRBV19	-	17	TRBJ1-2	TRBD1	TGTGCCAGTAGTATCCCGGGACAGGTTCTTCCTAACTATGGCTACACCTTC	CASSIPGQVLPNYGYTF